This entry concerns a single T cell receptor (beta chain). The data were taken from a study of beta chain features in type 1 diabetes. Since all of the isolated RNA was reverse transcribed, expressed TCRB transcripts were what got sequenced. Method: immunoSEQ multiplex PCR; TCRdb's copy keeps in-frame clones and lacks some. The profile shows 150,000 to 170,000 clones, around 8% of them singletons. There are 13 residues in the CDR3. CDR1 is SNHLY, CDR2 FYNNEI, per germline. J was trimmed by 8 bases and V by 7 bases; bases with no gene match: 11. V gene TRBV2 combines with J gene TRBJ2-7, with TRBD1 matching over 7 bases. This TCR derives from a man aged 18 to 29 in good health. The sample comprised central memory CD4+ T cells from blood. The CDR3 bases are TGTGCCAGCACCGGGACAGCCTCCGAAAAGCAGTACTTC. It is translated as CASTGTASEKQYF.